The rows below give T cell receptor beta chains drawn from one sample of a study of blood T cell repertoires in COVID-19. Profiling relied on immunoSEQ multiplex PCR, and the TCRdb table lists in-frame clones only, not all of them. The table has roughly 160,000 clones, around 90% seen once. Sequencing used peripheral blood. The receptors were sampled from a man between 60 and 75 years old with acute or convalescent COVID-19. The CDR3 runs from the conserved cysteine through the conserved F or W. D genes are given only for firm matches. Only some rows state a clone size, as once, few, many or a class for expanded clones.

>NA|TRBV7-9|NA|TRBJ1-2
TGTGCCAGCAGCCAGACGGGATCTAACTATGGCTACACCTTC
CASSQTGSNYGYTF
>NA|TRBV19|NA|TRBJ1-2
TGTGCCAGTAGTATTTCGGCAGGGGATGGCTACACCTTC
CASSISAGDGYTF
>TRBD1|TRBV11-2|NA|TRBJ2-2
TGTGCCAGCAGAAGATCCGGGACAGGGAACACCGGGGAGCTGTTTTTT
CASRRSGTGNTGELFF
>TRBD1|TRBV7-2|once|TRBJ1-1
TGTGCCAGCAGCTTAGATTCACCGAATTGGACAGGGAACACTGAAGCTTTCTTT
CASSLDSPNWTGNTEAFF
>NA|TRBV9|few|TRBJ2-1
TGTGCCAGCAGCGTAAAAGGGGGTCTTAGCTCCTACAATGAGCAGTTCTTC
CASSVKGGLSSYNEQFF
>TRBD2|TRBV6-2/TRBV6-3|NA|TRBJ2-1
TGTGCCAGCAGTCGGCGGGAGATCAATGAGCAGTTCTTC
CASSRREINEQFF
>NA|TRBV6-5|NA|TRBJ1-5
TGTGCCAGCAGTTTAACAGGGTTTTCGCCCCAGCATTTT
CASSLTGFSPQHF
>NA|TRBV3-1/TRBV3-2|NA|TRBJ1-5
TGTGCCAGCAGCCCGGACAGTCTTAATCAGCCCCAGCATTTT
CASSPDSLNQPQHF
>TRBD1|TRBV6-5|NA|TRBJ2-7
TGTGCCAGCAAGGGCAGGGGGCATCTATACGAGCAGTACTTC
CASKGRGHLYEQYF
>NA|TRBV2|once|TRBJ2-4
TGTGCCAGCAGACGGTTAGCCAAAAACATTCAGTACTTC
CASRRLAKNIQYF
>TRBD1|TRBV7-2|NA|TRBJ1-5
TGTGCCAGCAGCTTCCGGCCGACAGGGGGCAATCAGCCCCAGCATTTT
CASSFRPTGGNQPQHF
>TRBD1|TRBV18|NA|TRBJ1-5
TGTGCCAGCTCACCCCGGACAGGGGGTAACAATCAGCCCCAGCATTTT
CASSPRTGGNNQPQHF
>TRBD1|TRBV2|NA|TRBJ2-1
TGTGCCAGCAGGGGACAGGGCTGGGGTCATAATGAGCAGTTCTTC
CASRGQGWGHNEQFF
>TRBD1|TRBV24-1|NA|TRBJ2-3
TGTGCCACCAGTGATTCTCGGGACAGGGGCCCAGATACGCAGTATTTT
CATSDSRDRGPDTQYF
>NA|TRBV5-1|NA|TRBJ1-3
TGCGCCAGCAGCTTGGCCGGTAGTTCTGGAAACACCATATATTTT
CASSLAGSSGNTIYF
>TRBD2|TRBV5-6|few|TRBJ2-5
TGTGCCAGCAGCTTGATTTGGTGGCGGGGGGCTTACCAAGAGACCCAGTACTTC
CASSLIWWRGAYQETQYF
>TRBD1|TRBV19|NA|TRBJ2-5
TGTGCCAGTAGTTCACAGGGGGCAGGAGAGACCCAGTACTTC
CASSSQGAGETQYF
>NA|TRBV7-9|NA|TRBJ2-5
TGTGCCAGCAGCCCCCGAGGGGGCGGGGGGATCCAAGAGACCCAGTACTTC
CASSPRGGGGIQETQYF
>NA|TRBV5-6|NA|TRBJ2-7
TGTGCCAGCAGCTTCAGCTCCTACGAGCAGTACTTC
CASSFSSYEQYF
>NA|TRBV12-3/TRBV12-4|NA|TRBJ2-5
TGTGCCAGCAGTTTAGCGGGGAGTCAGACCCAGTACTTC
CASSLAGSQTQYF
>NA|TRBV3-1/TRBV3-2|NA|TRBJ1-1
TGTGCCAGCAGCCGCACAACAGGACCCCTAATGAACACTGAAGCTTTCTTT
CASSRTTGPLMNTEAFF
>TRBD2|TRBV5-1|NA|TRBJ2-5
TGCGCCAGCAGCTTAGCGGGGGGGCCGGAGACCCAGTACTTC
CASSLAGGPETQYF
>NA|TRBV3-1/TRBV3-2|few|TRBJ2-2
TGTGCCAGCAGCAGACGGGACACCGGGGAGCTGTTTTTT
CASSRRDTGELFF
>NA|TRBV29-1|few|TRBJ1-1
TGCAGCGCCAAACTTAACACTGAAGCTTTCTTT
CSAKLNTEAFF
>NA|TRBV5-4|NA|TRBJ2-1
TGTGCCAGCAGCTTGGTCGGCTGGCGGGCCGAGCAGTTCTTC
CASSLVGWRAEQFF
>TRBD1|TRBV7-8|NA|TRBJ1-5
TGTGCCAGCAGCCTAGTTACAGGGGGCGCATTGGGCAATCAGCCCCAGCATTTT
CASSLVTGGALGNQPQHF
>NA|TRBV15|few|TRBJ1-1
TGTGCCACCAGCAGAGCGCGACAGAACACTGAAGCTTTCTTT
CATSRARQNTEAFF
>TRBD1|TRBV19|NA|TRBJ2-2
TGTGCCAGTAGTGGACAGGGGGGCCCCGGGGAGCTGTTTTTT
CASSGQGGPGELFF
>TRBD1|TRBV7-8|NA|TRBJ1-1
TGTGCCAGCAGCTTAGGTTCGACAGGGGGCACTGAAGCTTTCTTT
CASSLGSTGGTEAFF
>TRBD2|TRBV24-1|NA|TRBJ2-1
TGTGCCACCAGTGATTGGGCTAGCGGGGGGTACAATGAGCAGTTCTTC
CATSDWASGGYNEQFF
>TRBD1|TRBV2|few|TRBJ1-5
TGTGCCAGCAGTGAAGGAGGGACAGGGTTAAATCAGCCCCAGCATTTT
CASSEGGTGLNQPQHF
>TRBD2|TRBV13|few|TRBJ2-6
TGTGCCAGCAGCGGCGCAGGGACTAAGAGCTCTGGGGCCAACGTCCTGACTTTC
CASSGAGTKSSGANVLTF
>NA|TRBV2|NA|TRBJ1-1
TGTGCCACCGGTTCGGAGAAGAACACTGAAGCTTTCTTT
CATGSEKNTEAFF
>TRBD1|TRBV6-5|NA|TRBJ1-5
TGTGCCAGCAGCTTGGACAGGGGGCGGCCCCAGCATTTT
CASSLDRGRPQHF
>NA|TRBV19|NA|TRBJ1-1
TGTGCCACTGGGATGGGCAGGGCTTCTTCTGAAGCTTTCTTT
CATGMGRASSEAFF
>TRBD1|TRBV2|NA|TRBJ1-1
TGTGCCAGCACCGACAGGGGGTTCACTGAAGCTTTCTTT
CASTDRGFTEAFF
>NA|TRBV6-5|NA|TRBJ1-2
TGTGCCAGCAGACCAGGGGTGGACTATGGCTACACCTTC
CASRPGVDYGYTF
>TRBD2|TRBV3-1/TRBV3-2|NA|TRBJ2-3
TGTGCCAGCAGCGCTGGGGAGGGCGGGAGGACCTGGAGGGATACGCAGTATTTT
CASSAGEGGRTWRDTQYF
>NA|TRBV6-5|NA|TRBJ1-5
TGTGCCAGCAGTTTCTCCGGGAGCAATCAGCCCCAGCATTTT
CASSFSGSNQPQHF
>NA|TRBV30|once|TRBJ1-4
TGTGCCTGGAGTGCACAGGGTGCAACTAATGAAAAACTGTTTTTT
CAWSAQGATNEKLFF
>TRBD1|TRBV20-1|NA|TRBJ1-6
TGCAGTGCTAGTAGGACAGGGGCCTACCAACGTAATTCACCCCTCCACTTT
CSASRTGAYQRNSPLHF
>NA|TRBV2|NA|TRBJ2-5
TGTGCCAGCAGCCGGGGGAGCCAAGAGACCCAGTACTTC
CASSRGSQETQYF